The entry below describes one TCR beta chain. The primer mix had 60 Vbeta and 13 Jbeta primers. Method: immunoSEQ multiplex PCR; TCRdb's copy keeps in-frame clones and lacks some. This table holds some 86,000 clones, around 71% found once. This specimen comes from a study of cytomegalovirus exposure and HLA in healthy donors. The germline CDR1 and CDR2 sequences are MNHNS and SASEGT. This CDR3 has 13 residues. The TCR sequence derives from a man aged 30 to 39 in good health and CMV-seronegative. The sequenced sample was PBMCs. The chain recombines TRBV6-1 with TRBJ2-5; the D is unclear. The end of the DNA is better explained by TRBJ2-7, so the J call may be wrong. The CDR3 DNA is TGTGCCAGCAGTAGTGTCGAATCCTACGAGCAGTACTTC. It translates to CASSSVESYEQYF.